The entry below gives a single TCR beta chain sequence along with its context. The ends were cut back, 3 bases at V and 4 bases at J, with 16 bases in the middle. Germline CDR1 and CDR2: SGHRS and YFSETQ. The CDR3 sequence is 15 residues long. This record belongs to a study of blood T cells in healthy people across ages. About the study: With template switching, about one barcoded beta molecule was captured per two T cells.

A sample-barcoded 5' primer and a J-beta primer mix were used in a second PCR of roughly 6 to 11 cycles. TCRdb fed the 5' RACE reads into MiXCR, producing one record per CDR3 protein. Among 2 million or so distinct CDR3 sequences listed, 49% were seen once. This chain connects TRBV5-1 to TRBJ1-1; a possible D gene is TRBD1 (5 bases). The clonotype originates from a woman in her thirties or forties in good health. Sequencing used blood. CDR3 sequence reads: CASSSHPGGGTEAFF. The CDR3 DNA reads TGCGCCAGCAGCTCCCATCCTGGGGGAGGCACTGAAGCTTTCTTT.